Each of the 5 T cell receptor beta chains below was sequenced from the same sample in a study of regulatory T cells in long-lasting Graves disease. The time point here: newly diagnosed GD, antithyroid drugs for less than 3 months. Generation of the TCR library employed RNA extracted from PBMCs. Sequencing libraries for TCR beta were prepared with iRepertoire HTBI primers and Arm-PCR of CDR3 regions. TCRdb itself ran the multiplex PCR reads through MiXCR, one entry per CDR3 protein. The sample holds 440,000 or so distinct CDR3 sequences, 14% to 15% seen once. Separately, the same data were catalogued under a study of T cells in Graves' hyperthyroidism and ophthalmopathy.

The sample in question was peripheral blood mononuclear cells (PBMCs), obtained at new diagnosis, from a patient treated with antithyroid drugs. The source is a woman aged 25 to 39 with Graves disease.

There are a few counts of this clonotype. This chain uses TRBV9 with TRBJ1-2, with D hard to call. V lost 4 bases and J lost 8, with 12 bases in between. The CDR3 runs to 12 residues. CDR1 and CDR2 from the germline V gene are SGDLS and YYNGEE. The CDR3: CASSNPTGGYTF. The CDR3 coding sequence is TGTGCCAGCAGCAACCCGACTGGGGGCTACACCTTC. Based on the CDR3 plus reference TRBV9 and TRBJ1-2, the full variable domain is DSGVTQTPKHLITATGQRVTLRCSPRSGDLSVYWYQQSLDQGLQFLIQYYNGEERAKGNILERFSAQQFPDLHSELNLSSLELGDSALYFCASSNPTGGYTFGSGTRLTVV.

This clonotype was observed many times. The chain has TRBV2 and TRBJ2-7, with 7 bases identical to TRBD1. With 7 bases clipped from V and 5 bases from J, the junction kept 8 bases outside the gene matches. This CDR3 region has 13 residues. CDR1 and CDR2 (germline): SNHLY, FYNNEI. The CDR3 nucleotides are TGTGCCAGCAATGACAGGGACATCGACGAGCAGTACTTC. Protein: CASNDRDIDEQYF. The full variable domain, with the rest looked up from reference TRBV2 and TRBJ2-7, is EPEVTQTPSHQVTQMGQEVILRCVPISNHLYFYWYRQILGQKVEFLVSFYNNEISEKSEIFDDQFSVERPDGSNFTLKIRSTKLEDSAMYFCASNDRDIDEQYFGPGTRLTVT.

This clonotype was seen at least ten times. V usage is TRBV4-1 and J usage is TRBJ2-5; 7 nucleotides match TRBD2. Unmatched junction bases numbered 6, after V lost 3 bases and J lost 2 bases. Germline CDR1 is MGHRA and CDR2 is YSYEKL. The CDR3 is 15 amino acids. CDR3 bases: TGCGCCAGCAGCCATCCCGCTAGCGGACAAGAGACCCAGTACTTC. Protein: CASSHPASGQETQYF.

This clonotype was observed a handful of times. The CDR3, as DNA: TGTGCCAGCAGCTTGCCTCCACCGGACGACTATGGCTACACCTTC. Translation gives CASSLPPPDDYGYTF. V is TRBV5-8 and J is TRBJ1-2; D is undetermined. In germline, CDR1 is SGHTS, CDR2 YDEGEE. The CDR3 spans 15 residues. V lost 1 base and J 3 bases, leaving 13 bases between the germline ends.

This chain links TRBV4-2 with TRBJ2-7; TRBD2 matches at 10 bases. CDR1 and CDR2 from the germline V gene are LGHNA and YNFKEQ. The CDR3 sequence is 15 residues long. V lost 1 base and J lost 6; bases outside the gene matches: 6. The chain's CDR3 is CASSQGESGGVEQYF. CDR3 nucleotides: TGTGCCAGCAGCCAAGGGGAAAGCGGGGGGGTCGAGCAGTACTTC.